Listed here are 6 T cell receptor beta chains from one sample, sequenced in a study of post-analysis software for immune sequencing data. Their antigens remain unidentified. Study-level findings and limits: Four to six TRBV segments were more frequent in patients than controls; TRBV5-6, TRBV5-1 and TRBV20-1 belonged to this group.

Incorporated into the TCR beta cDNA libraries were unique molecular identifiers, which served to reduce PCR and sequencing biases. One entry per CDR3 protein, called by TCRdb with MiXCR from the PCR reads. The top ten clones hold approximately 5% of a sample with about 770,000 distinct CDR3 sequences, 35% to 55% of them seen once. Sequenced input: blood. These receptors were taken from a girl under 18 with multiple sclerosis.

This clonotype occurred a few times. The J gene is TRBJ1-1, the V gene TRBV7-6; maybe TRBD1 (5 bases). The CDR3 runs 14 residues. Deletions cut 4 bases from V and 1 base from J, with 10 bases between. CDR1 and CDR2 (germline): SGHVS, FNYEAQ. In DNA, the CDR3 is TGTGCCAGCAGCTCGCCCGGGGCGAACACTGAAGCTTTCTTT. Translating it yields CASSSPGANTEAFF.

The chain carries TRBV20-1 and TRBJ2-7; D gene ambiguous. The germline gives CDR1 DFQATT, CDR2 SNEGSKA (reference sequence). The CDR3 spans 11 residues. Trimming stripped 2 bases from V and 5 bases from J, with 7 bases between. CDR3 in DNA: TGCAGTGCTAGATCAGTGGACGAGCAGTACTTC. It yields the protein CSARSVDEQYF.

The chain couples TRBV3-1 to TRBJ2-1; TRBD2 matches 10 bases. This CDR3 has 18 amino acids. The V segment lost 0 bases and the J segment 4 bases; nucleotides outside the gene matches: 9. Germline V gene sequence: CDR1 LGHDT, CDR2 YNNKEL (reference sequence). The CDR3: CASSQEQTSGSVYNEQFF. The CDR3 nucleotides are TGTGCCAGCAGCCAAGAACAGACTAGCGGGTCGGTGTACAATGAGCAGTTCTTC.

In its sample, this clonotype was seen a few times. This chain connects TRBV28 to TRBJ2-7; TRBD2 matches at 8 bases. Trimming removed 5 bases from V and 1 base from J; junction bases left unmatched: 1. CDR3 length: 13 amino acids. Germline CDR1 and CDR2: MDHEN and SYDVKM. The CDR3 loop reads CASSKRESYEQYF. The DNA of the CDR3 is TGTGCCAGCAGTAAGCGGGAGTCCTACGAGCAGTACTTC.

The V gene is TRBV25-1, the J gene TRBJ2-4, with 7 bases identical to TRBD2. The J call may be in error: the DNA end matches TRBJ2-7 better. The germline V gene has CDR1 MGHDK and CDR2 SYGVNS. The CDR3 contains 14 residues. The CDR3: CASSVLAGPYEQYF. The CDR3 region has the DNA TGTGCCAGCAGTGTTTTAGCGGGCCCCTACGAGCAGTACTTC.

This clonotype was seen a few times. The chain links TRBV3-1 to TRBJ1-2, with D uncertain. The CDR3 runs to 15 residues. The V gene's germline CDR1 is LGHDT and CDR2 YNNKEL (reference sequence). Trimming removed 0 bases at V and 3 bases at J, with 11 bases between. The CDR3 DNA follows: TGTGCCAGCAGCCAAGATAGGACGGCGTACTATGGCTACACCTTC. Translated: CASSQDRTAYYGYTF.